These 18 T cell receptor beta chains originate from one sample sequenced in a study of blood T cell repertoires in COVID-19. Generated by immunoSEQ multiplex PCR, the TCRdb table keeps only in-frame clones and is missing some. The sample holds about 300,000 clones, around 88% seen once. The sequencing input was peripheral blood. These receptors came from a woman aged 45-65 years with acute or convalescent COVID-19.

The rearrangement joins TRBV2 to TRBJ2-1; TRBD2 agrees at 9 bases. The J segment lost 9 bases and the V segment lost 5 bases, leaving 11 bases of the junction unmatched. Looked up from germline, CDR1 is SNHLY and CDR2 is FYNNEI. The CDR3 spans 15 residues. The CDR3 loop reads CASSLAGGSGGEQFF. CDR3 sequence (DNA): TGTGCCAGCAGTTTGGCGGGAGGGTCGGGGGGTGAGCAGTTCTTC.

The V gene is TRBV18, the J gene TRBJ1-5; tentatively, D is TRBD1 (6 bases). V dropped 2 bases and J dropped 3 bases, with 14 bases sitting between them. Germline CDR1 is KGHSH and CDR2 is LQKENI. The length of the CDR3 is 16 residues. The CDR3 sequence is CASSPRRTEHNQPQHF. In DNA, the CDR3 is TGTGCCAGCTCACCAAGGCGGACAGAACACAATCAGCCCCAGCATTTT.

The chain uses TRBV5-1 and TRBJ2-1, with TRBD2 identical over 13 bases. CDR3 length: 16 amino acids. Germline V lookup: CDR1 SGHRS, CDR2 YFSETQ. The trim removed 4 bases at V and 8 bases at J, leaving 9 bases unmatched. CDR3 DNA: TGCGCCAGCAGCGTCGGGACTAGCGGGATCGGCGATGAGCAGTTCTTC. Translation: CASSVGTSGIGDEQFF.

The genes are TRBV27 and TRBJ1-4; D might be TRBD1 (5 bases). V gave up 4 bases and J gave up 0 bases, with 9 bases separating them. The CDR3 length is 15 residues. Per germline, CDR1 MNHEY and CDR2 SMNVEV (reference sequence). The CDR3 is CASSYDRTTNEKLFF. The DNA for the CDR3 is TGTGCCAGCAGTTACGACAGAACAACTAATGAAAAACTGTTTTTT.

The J gene is TRBJ2-1, the V gene TRBV25-1; D remains ambiguous. The germline gives CDR1 MGHDK, CDR2 SYGVNS. This CDR3 is 14 amino acids long. The V end lost 1 base, the J end lost 7 bases, and 11 bases lay between the germline ends. CDR3 residues: CASSEFGGSNEQFF. CDR3 bases: TGTGCCAGCAGTGAATTCGGCGGTTCAAATGAGCAGTTCTTC.

The chain combines TRBV10-3 with TRBJ1-5; 8 nucleotides match TRBD1. The junction had 5 bases not matched to a gene; V was cut back by 6 bases and J by 4 bases. This CDR3 contains 14 residues. Per the germline V gene, CDR1 is ENHRY and CDR2 is SYGVKD. CDR3 loop: CAIRAGQANQPQHF. CDR3 sequence (DNA): TGTGCCATCAGAGCGGGACAGGCAAATCAGCCCCAGCATTTT.

Only a few counts were recorded for this clone. This CDR3 reads CASSQSTGGTGGRGYTF. For the CDR3, the DNA is TGCGCCAGCAGTCAATCAACAGGCGGGACAGGGGGCAGGGGCTACACCTTC. The V and J genes are TRBV23-1 and TRBJ1-2; 12 bases line up with TRBD1. TRBV23-1 is recorded as an ORF, its role being uncertain. V lost 0 bases to trimming and J lost 8 bases; unmatched junction nucleotides: 10. The CDR3 is made up of 17 amino acids.

CDR3 sequence: CASSLGGRADNEQFF. The CDR3 DNA sequence: TGCGCCAGCAGCTTGGGTGGGAGGGCCGACAATGAGCAGTTCTTC. V is TRBV5-1 and J is TRBJ2-1; 7 nucleotides line up with TRBD2. J was trimmed by 5 bases and V by 0 bases; bases with no gene match: 5. This CDR3 comprises 15 residues. CDR1 is SGHRS and CDR2 is YFSETQ in the germline V gene.

J is TRBJ2-3 and V is TRBV9, with D perhaps matching TRBD2 (6 bases). This CDR3 spans 16 amino acids. V was trimmed by 2 bases and J by 2 bases, leaving 15 bases between them. CDR1 and CDR2 (germline): SGDLS, YYNGEE. DNA for the CDR3: TGTGCCAGCAGCGTTTTATCGGGAGTTCACACAGATACGCAGTATTTT. Translation gives CASSVLSGVHTDTQYF. Full variable domain (remainder filled in from reference TRBV9 and TRBJ2-3): DSGVTQTPKHLITATGQRVTLRCSPRSGDLSVYWYQQSLDQGLQFLIQYYNGEERAKGNILERFSAQQFPDLHSELNLSSLELGDSALYFCASSVLSGVHTDTQYFGPGTRLTVL.

The chain joins TRBV10-2 to TRBJ1-1; D remains unclear. This CDR3 is built from 13 residues. In germline, CDR1 is WSHSY, CDR2 SAAADI. V was pared by 5 bases and J by 1 base, with 8 bases between. The CDR3 is CASSFTGNTEAFF. In DNA form, the CDR3 reads TGCGCCAGCAGTTTTACCGGGAACACTGAAGCTTTCTTT.

This chain joins TRBV15 and TRBJ2-7, with TRBD2 matching 8 bases. Trimming at V came to 5 bases and at J to 2 bases, leaving 5 bases not matched to a gene. Germline CDR1 LNHNV, CDR2 YYDKDF (reference sequence). This CDR3 has 14 amino acids. The CDR3 sequence: CATSSQRGTYEQYF. The CDR3 DNA follows: TGTGCCACCAGCTCTCAGCGGGGGACCTACGAGCAGTACTTC.

This chain links TRBV28 with TRBJ2-6; D perhaps matches TRBD2 (6 bases). The CDR3 sequence is 15 residues long. The germline gives CDR1 MDHEN, CDR2 SYDVKM. The ends were cut back, 5 bases at V and 2 bases at J, with 10 bases in the middle. The CDR3 loop is CASSPGGTGANVLTF. The CDR3 coding sequence is TGTGCCAGCAGTCCCGGAGGGACTGGGGCCAACGTCCTGACTTTC.

This chain joins TRBV25-1 and TRBJ1-1; TRBD1 matches at 9 bases. Germline CDR1 and CDR2: MGHDK and SYGVNS. The CDR3 consists of 16 residues. J was trimmed by 2 bases and V by 5 bases; bases with no gene match: 9. CDR3 DNA sequence: TGTGCCAGCAGTACCCGGACAGGGGCCCTCAACACTGAAGCTTTCTTT. Protein product: CASSTRTGALNTEAFF.

The gene calls are TRBV27 and TRBJ2-7; D perhaps matches TRBD2 (5 bases). The V gene lost 5 bases and the J gene lost 5 bases, with 22 bases spanning the gap. The CDR3 is 16 residues long. Germline CDR1 is MNHEY and CDR2 is SMNVEV (reference sequence). This chain's CDR3 is CASSPSAGVSFHEQYF. The CDR3 nucleotides are TGTGCCAGCAGTCCATCTGCCGGGGTCTCCTTTCACGAGCAGTACTTC.

The genes are TRBV7-9 and TRBJ2-3, with 9 bases matching TRBD1. Germline CDR1 SEHNR, CDR2 FQNEAQ (reference sequence). V was clipped by 5 bases and J by 4 bases; unmatched bases: 10. This CDR3 is built from 16 residues. The CDR3 sequence is CASSRRTGVSPDTQYF. CDR3 nucleotide sequence: TGTGCCAGCAGCCGAAGGACAGGGGTTAGCCCAGATACGCAGTATTTT.

This sequence joins TRBV28 and TRBJ2-1, with D uncertain. V was shortened by 3 bases and J by 9 bases, with 6 bases between the two germline ends. Per germline, CDR1 MDHEN and CDR2 SYDVKM. CDR3 length: 11 amino acids. CDR3: CASSFFSEQFF. CDR3 coding DNA: TGTGCCAGCAGTTTCTTCAGTGAGCAGTTCTTC. Complete variable domain (other parts from reference TRBV28 and TRBJ2-1): DVKVTQSSRYLVKRTGEKVFLECVQDMDHENMFWYRQDPGLGLRLIYFSYDVKMKEKGDIPEGYSVSREKKERFSLILESASTNQTSMYLCASSFFSEQFFGPGTRLTVL.

The J gene is TRBJ2-5, the V gene TRBV7-9, with 8 bases lining up with TRBD2. J lost 5 bases, V lost 2 bases, and 10 bases had no gene match. Germline loops: CDR1 SEHNR, CDR2 FQNEAQ (reference sequence). This CDR3 has 16 amino acids. The CDR3 sequence: CASSLPGVGRDETQYF. CDR3 bases: TGTGCCAGCAGCTTACCCGGGGTCGGGAGGGATGAGACCCAGTACTTC.

The genes are TRBV5-1 and TRBJ1-5, with TRBD1 matching over 8 bases. CDR1 and CDR2 from the germline V gene are SGHRS and YFSETQ. V was clipped by 4 bases and J by 4 bases; unmatched bases: 7. This CDR3 spans 15 amino acids. This chain's CDR3 is CASSPTGVGNQPQHF. For the CDR3, the DNA is TGCGCCAGCAGCCCGACAGGGGTGGGGAATCAGCCCCAGCATTTT.